This T cell receptor (beta chain) was obtained from a study of CD4 T cells in relation to SARS-CoV-2 and coronaviruses (dated by TCRdb to the early 2020s). Broadly, across the study: In the ViraFEST assay, PBMCs were cultured with antigen for about eleven days, after which TCR beta CDR3s were sequenced to identify antigen-specific clonal expansions. An HIV-1 Nef peptide pool or a no-peptide culture served as the negative reference condition. Patient-derived lymphoblastoid cell lines were used to map the HLA restriction of shared crossreactive spike epitopes. The study assessed, at the TCR clonotype level, memory CD4+ T cell crossreactivity between SARS-CoV-2 and common cold coronavirus spike proteins. The Adaptive Biotechnologies TCR-sequencing kit was used for samples from a few pre-COVID donors and for the naive versus memory experiments, whereas the other data were Illumina-based. Expansion assays from other donors in the study were sequenced with a different, Illumina-based TCR-beta assay.

Library construction relied on the immunoSEQ multiplex PCR assay. Per the source publication's procedure: During preprocessing, nonproductive sequences were discarded, as were any CDR3s that did not begin with C, did not end with F or W, or were shorter than 7 amino acids. Antigen-specific clonotypes were called with the MANAFEST web app, based on expansion relative to reference and other culture wells. A clone was considered positive if significant expansion relative to the reference culture was observed in 2 of 3 replicate wells at an FDR below 0.05. A further requirement for positive clones was significant expansion compared with all other tandem wells, along with an odds ratio above 5. CDR3 homology was quantified as pairwise Levenshtein distance, calculated with the stringdist R package after three terminal residues were trimmed from each end. TCRdb mirrors the immuneACCESS table, restricted to in-frame sequences. Some clones are absent from its copies; in checked studies, under half trace to an unresolved V gene, and the reason for the others is unknown. That table is the source of V, J and clone size, and D and trimming were worked out from the DNA. The sample records 20,000 to 25,000 clones, less than 85% of which are singletons. The ten largest make up roughly 17% of the sample.

CD4+ T cells from unexposed donors were collected before the COVID-19 pandemic (2011-2018). After 10 to 11 days of culture, CD4+ T cells were isolated with the EasySep CD4+ T cell isolation kit. As cell numbers permitted, CD4+ T cells from unexposed donors were tested for reactivity to SARS-CoV-2 S and N and to four common cold coronavirus spike pools. Each well held 1.5 million to 2 million PBMCs cultured in IMDM containing around 5% human AB serum and around 10 IU/ml IL-2. Half of the culture medium was replaced with fresh IL-2-containing medium on days 3 and 7. Each peptide culture condition was generally run in triplicate replicate wells. Leukapheresis product for the unexposed donors was purchased commercially. Ficoll-Paque PLUS gradient centrifugation was used to isolate PBMCs from either whole blood or leukapheresis product. PBMCs were either used fresh in the expansion assay or cryopreserved at -140 degrees C. The QIAamp Micro DNA Kit was used to extract genomic DNA from the CD4+ T cells.

With respect to this clone: What antigen it recognizes has not been identified. No base qualities exist here, and no much larger clone lies one base off it.

Here is what the overall study found, with its caveats: The study was constrained by small numbers of patients and of tested TCRs. No donor contributed both pre-pandemic and post-infection samples, which limited tracing the source of pre-existing responses. Crossreactivity analysis was centred on spike protein, so crossreactivity against other viral proteins was not assessed. Roughly 70% of donors had memory CD4+ clonotypes that crossrecognized SARS-CoV-2 and at least one common cold coronavirus spike. Significantly weaker SARS-CoV-2-driven expansion was shown by crossreactive clones than by monoreactive clones, consistent with antigenic imprinting.

Sequencing used CD4+ T cells from PBMCs, cultured in vitro. This clonotype originated in a human donor in good health.

Read as DNA, the sequence is TGTGCCGGAAGCCAATCACCTCTGAACTATGGCTACACCTTC. Protein translation: CAGSQSPLNYGYTF. The chain was built from TRBV30 and TRBJ1-2; the D gene remains uncertain. The germline V gene (reference sequence) specifies GTSNPN as CDR1 and SVGIG as CDR2. V and J lose 8 bases and 2 bases, and a span of 18 bases separates them. Inclusive of the bounding cysteine and phenylalanine, the CDR3 is 14 residues long. This entry keeps only the CDR3 DNA: 42 bases, framed from base 1.